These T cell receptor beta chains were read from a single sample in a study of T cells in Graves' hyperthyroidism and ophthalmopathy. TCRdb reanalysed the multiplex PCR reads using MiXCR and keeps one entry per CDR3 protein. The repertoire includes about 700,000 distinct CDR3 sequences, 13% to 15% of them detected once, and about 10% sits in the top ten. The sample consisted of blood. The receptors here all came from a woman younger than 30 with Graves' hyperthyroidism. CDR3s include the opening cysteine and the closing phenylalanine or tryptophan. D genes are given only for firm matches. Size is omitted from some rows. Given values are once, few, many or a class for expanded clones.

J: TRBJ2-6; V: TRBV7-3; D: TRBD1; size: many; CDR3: CASSLQGARSGANVLTF; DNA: TGTGCCAGCAGCCTGCAGGGGGCCCGCTCTGGGGCCAACGTCCTGACTTTC
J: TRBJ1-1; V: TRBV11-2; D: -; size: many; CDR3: CASRPWIGGRGNTEAFF; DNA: TGTGCCAGCAGGCCCTGGATTGGAGGGAGGGGGAACACTGAAGCTTTCTTT
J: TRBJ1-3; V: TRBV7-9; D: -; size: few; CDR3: CASGTDPQDSGNTIYF; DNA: TGTGCCAGCGGAACGGACCCCCAAGACTCTGGAAACACCATATATTTT
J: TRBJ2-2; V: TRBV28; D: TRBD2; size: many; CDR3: CASSQPALLAGGATGELFF; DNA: TGTGCCAGCAGTCAACCAGCCCTACTAGCGGGAGGAGCCACCGGGGAGCTGTTTTTT
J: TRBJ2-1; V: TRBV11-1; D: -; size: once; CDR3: CASSLAGSYGEQFF; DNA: TGTGCCAGCAGCTTAGCCGGCAGCTACGGAGAGCAGTTCTTC
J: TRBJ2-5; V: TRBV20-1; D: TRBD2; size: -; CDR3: CSARDLFLAGGIQETQYF; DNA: TGCAGTGCTAGAGATCTCTTCCTAGCGGGAGGGATACAAGAGACCCAGTACTTC
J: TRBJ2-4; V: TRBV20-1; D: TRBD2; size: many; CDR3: CSARDLALAGGGAKNIQYF; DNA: TGCAGTGCTAGAGATTTGGCGCTAGCGGGAGGAGGGGCCAAAAACATTCAGTACTTC
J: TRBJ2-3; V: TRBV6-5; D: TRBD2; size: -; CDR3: CASSYLRTSGSTDTQYF; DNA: TGTGCCAGCAGTTACCTCCGGACTAGCGGGAGCACAGATACGCAGTATTTT
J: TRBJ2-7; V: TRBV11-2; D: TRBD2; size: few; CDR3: CASSPIAGVLRKQYF; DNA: TGTGCCAGCAGCCCCATAGCGGGTGTCCTACGTAAGCAGTACTTC
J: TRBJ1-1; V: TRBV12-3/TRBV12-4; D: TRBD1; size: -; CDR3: CASRKTGTVTEAFF; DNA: TGTGCCAGCAGAAAGACAGGGACAGTCACTGAAGCTTTCTTT
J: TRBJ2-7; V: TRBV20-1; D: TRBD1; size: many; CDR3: CSARRQGQRLSYEQYF; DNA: TGCAGTGCTAGGCGCCAGGGACAGCGCCTCTCCTACGAGCAGTACTTC
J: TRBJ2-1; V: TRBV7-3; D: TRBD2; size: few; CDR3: CASSLMGQRGDNEQFF; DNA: TGTGCCAGCAGCCTAATGGGGCAGCGGGGGGACAATGAGCAGTTCTTC
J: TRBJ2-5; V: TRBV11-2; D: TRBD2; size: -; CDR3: CASSLESGSGKYF; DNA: TGTGCCAGCAGCTTAGAGTCTGGGAGCGGGAAGTACTTC
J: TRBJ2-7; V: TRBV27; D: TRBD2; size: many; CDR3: CASSSLAGEPYEQYF; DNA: TGTGCCAGCAGTTCCTTAGCGGGAGAACCCTACGAGCAGTACTTC
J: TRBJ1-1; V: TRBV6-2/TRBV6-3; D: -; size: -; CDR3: CASSFGASSTEAFF; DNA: TGTGCCAGCAGTTTCGGGGCGAGTAGCACTGAAGCTTTCTTT
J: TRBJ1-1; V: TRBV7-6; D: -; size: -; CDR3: CASSLDVSGTFF; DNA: TGTGCCAGCAGCTTGGACGTTTCCGGGACTTTCTTT
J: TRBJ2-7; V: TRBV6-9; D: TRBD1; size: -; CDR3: CASSYLGTGHYEQYF; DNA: TGTGCCAGCAGTTACCTCGGGACAGGGCACTACGAGCAGTACTTC
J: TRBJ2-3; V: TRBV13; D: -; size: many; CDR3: CASSFGRSTDTQYF; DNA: TGTGCCAGCAGCTTCGGCAGAAGCACAGATACGCAGTATTTT
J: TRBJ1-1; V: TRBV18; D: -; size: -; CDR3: CASSPVPGINLNTEAFF; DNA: TGTGCCAGCTCACCTGTGCCGGGGATTAACCTGAACACTGAAGCTTTCTTT
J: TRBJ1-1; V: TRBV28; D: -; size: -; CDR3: CASSLWADIMNTEAFF; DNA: TGTGCCAGCAGTTTATGGGCAGACATTATGAACACTGAAGCTTTCTTT
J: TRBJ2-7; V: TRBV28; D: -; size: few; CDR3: CASRTEPYEQYF; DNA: TGTGCCAGCCGGACAGAACCGTACGAGCAGTACTTC
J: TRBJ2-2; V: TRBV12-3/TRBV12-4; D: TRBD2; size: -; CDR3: CASSGLAGGTGELFF; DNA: TGTGCCAGCAGCGGACTAGCGGGAGGGACCGGGGAGCTGTTTTTT
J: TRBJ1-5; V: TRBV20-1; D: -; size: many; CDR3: CSAGFGDQPQHF; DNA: TGCAGTGCTGGTTTTGGGGATCAGCCCCAGCATTTT
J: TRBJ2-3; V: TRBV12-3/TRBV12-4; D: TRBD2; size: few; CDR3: CASSPIPGLAGVEDTQYF; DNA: TGTGCCAGCAGTCCCATTCCGGGACTAGCGGGAGTAGAAGATACGCAGTATTTT
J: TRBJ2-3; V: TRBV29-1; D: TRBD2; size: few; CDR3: CSVPSGGGTDTQYF; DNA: TGCAGCGTCCCTAGCGGAGGGGGCACAGATACGCAGTATTTT
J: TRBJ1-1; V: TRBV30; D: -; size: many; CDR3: CAWSPPRMNTEAFF; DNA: TGTGCCTGGAGTCCCCCTCGTATGAACACTGAAGCTTTCTTT
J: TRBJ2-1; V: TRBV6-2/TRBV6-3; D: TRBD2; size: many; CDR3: CASSYSDVTSVSHNEQFF; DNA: TGTGCCAGCAGTTACTCGGACGTTACTAGCGTGTCGCACAATGAGCAGTTCTTC
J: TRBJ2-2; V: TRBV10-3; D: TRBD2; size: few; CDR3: CAISEGLARAGELFF; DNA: TGTGCCATCAGTGAGGGACTAGCAAGAGCCGGGGAGCTGTTTTTT
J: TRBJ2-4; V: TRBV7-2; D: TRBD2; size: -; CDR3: CASSSNGPQRGVWKNIQYF; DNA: TGTGCCAGCAGCTCCAACGGGCCCCAGCGGGGTGTGTGGAAAAACATTCAGTACTTC
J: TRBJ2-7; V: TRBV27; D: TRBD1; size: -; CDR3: CASSPGQGGGYEQYF; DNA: TGTGCCAGCAGTCCCGGACAGGGGGGGGGGTACGAGCAGTACTTC
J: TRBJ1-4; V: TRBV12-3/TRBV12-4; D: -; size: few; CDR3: CASRTGHVVGKLFF; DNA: TGTGCCAGCAGGACGGGACACGTCGTCGGAAAACTGTTTTTT
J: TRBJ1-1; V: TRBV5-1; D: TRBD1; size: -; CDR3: CASSLAYRGMNTEAFF; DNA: TGCGCCAGCAGCTTGGCTTACAGGGGTATGAACACTGAAGCTTTCTTT
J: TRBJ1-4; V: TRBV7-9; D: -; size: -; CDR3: CAITLPRGSTNEKLFF; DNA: TGTGCCATCACCCTTCCCAGGGGTTCGACTAATGAAAAACTGTTTTTT
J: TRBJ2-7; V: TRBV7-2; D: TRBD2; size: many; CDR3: CASSFGLAGGPSSYEQYF; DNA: TGTGCCAGCAGCTTTGGACTAGCGGGAGGGCCAAGTTCCTACGAGCAGTACTTC
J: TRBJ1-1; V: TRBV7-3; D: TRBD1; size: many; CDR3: CASSSLGTGEAFF; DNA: TGTGCCAGCAGCTCACTGGGGACAGGTGAAGCTTTCTTT
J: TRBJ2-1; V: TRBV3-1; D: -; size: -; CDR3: CATQKGTDASSYNEQFF; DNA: TGTGCCACTCAGAAAGGGACGGACGCTAGCTCCTACAATGAGCAGTTCTTC